The 22 T cell receptor beta chains presented below share a single source sample, sequenced in a study of graft-versus-host responses after intestinal transplantation (dated by TCRdb to 2020 to 2022). These TCRs are of unknown antigen specificity. The library was prepared using the immunoSEQ multiplex PCR assay. The source is immuneACCESS, and TCRdb retained only in-frame sequences with V and J called. Part of the clones is not carried over; for the studies checked, unresolved V genes explain less than half of this, and the remainder is unexplained. The sample data list about 85,000 clones, and approximately 89% of these were observed just once. 7.6% of the sample is taken by the ten largest. This specimen's time point label, interpreted: cells obtained before transplantation from donor or recipient. The source was unstimulated CD8+ T cells sorted from spleen or lymph node cells, collected before transplant. The receptors shown here come from a human donor who was the organ donor for an intestinal transplant.

V is TRBV19 and J is TRBJ2-7; 7 bases match TRBD2. The CDR3 runs to 13 residues. Germline CDR1 and CDR2: LNHDA and SQIVND (reference sequence). With 5 bases clipped from V and 3 bases from J, the junction kept 4 bases outside the gene matches. The CDR3 reads CASSQASGYEQYF. CDR3 coding DNA: TGTGCCAGTAGTCAGGCTAGCGGCTACGAGCAGTACTTC. Using reference TRBV19 and TRBJ2-7 for the parts outside the CDR3, the full variable domain is DGGITQSPKYLFRKEGQNVTLSCEQNLNHDAMYWYRQDPGQGLRLIYYSQIVNDFQKGDIAEGYSVSREKKESFPLTVTSAQKNPTAFYLCASSQASGYEQYFGPGTRLTVT.

The chain combines TRBV5-1 with TRBJ1-2, with a weak D call TRBD1 (6 bases). Trimming removed 4 bases from V and 2 bases from J, with 12 bases in between. Per the germline V gene, CDR1 is SGHRS and CDR2 is YFSETQ. This CDR3 has 14 amino acids. CDR3 residues: CASSPGDRNYGYTF. The CDR3, as DNA: TGCGCCAGCAGCCCGGGCGACAGGAACTATGGCTACACCTTC.

Regarding this clone: One junction end disagrees with the germline gene, perhaps due to a read error. The V gene is TRBV13, the J gene TRBJ2-3, with D maybe TRBD2 (6 bases). CDR3 length: 15 amino acids. Per the germline V gene, CDR1 is PRHDT and CDR2 is FYEKMQ (reference sequence). In DNA, the CDR3 is TGTGCCGGCAGCTACCTAGGGGCGGGAACTTATACGCAGTATTTT. Its protein product is CAGSYLGAGTYTQYF.

This clone qualifies as medium-sized. This chain links TRBV4-2 with TRBJ1-1; 8 positions agree with TRBD1. From germline, CDR1 is LGHNA and CDR2 YNFKEQ. CDR3 length: 15 amino acids. After removal of 2 bases from V and 2 bases from J, the junction contained 4 bases not matched to a gene. CDR3 sequence reads: CASSQRGTGNTEAFF. The CDR3 DNA is TGTGCCAGCAGCCAACGTGGGACAGGAAACACTGAAGCTTTCTTT.

The count of this clone is one. This chain connects TRBV5-4 to TRBJ2-2, with D unclear. V was cut by 4 bases and J by 3 bases, with 4 bases left in between. CDR1 is SGHNT and CDR2 is YYREEE in the germline V gene (reference sequence). This CDR3 comprises 12 residues. The CDR3 here is CASSTDTGELFF. The CDR3 DNA sequence: TGTGCCAGCAGCACGGACACCGGGGAGCTGTTTTTT.

This clone appeared a single time. The chain links TRBV18 to TRBJ1-2; 10 nucleotides agree with TRBD1. The CDR3 sequence is 16 residues long. Germline values: CDR1 KGHSH, CDR2 LQKENI. V lost 1 base to trimming and J lost 5 bases; unmatched junction nucleotides: 7. The DNA of the CDR3 is TGTGCCAGCTCACCACAGGGCGGGACAGGGGTTTATGGCTACACCTTC. Translating gives CASSPQGGTGVYGYTF.

V gene TRBV4-1 combines with J gene TRBJ1-4; D not certain. Trimming took 1 base from V and 0 from J, leaving 12 bases between them. Germline CDR1 MGHRA, CDR2 YSYEKL. The CDR3 is 17 amino acids. CDR3 sequence: CASSQVFRPATNEKLFF. The CDR3 DNA sequence: TGCGCCAGCAGCCAAGTTTTCAGGCCTGCAACTAATGAAAAACTGTTTTTT.

The chain recombines TRBV7-2 with TRBJ2-1, with 9 bases that match TRBD2. Per the germline V gene, CDR1 is SGHTA and CDR2 is FQGNSA. The CDR3 totals 15 residues. V lost 0 bases and J lost 9; bases outside the gene matches: 6. CDR3 protein: CASSLASGGTIEQFF. Written as DNA, the CDR3 is TGTGCCAGCAGCTTAGCTAGCGGGGGCACCATTGAGCAGTTCTTC.

The chain recombines TRBV9 with TRBJ2-1, with 12 bases that match TRBD2. Germline values: CDR1 SGDLS, CDR2 YYNGEE. This CDR3 comprises 15 residues. The trim removed 3 bases at V and 3 bases at J, leaving 1 base unmatched. The CDR3 loop is CASSGTSGNYNEQFF. As DNA, the CDR3 is TGTGCCAGCAGCGGGACTAGCGGGAACTACAATGAGCAGTTCTTC. Full variable domain (rest looked up from reference TRBV9 and TRBJ2-1): DSGVTQTPKHLITATGQRVTLRCSPRSGDLSVYWYQQSLDQGLQFLIQYYNGEERAKGNILERFSAQQFPDLHSELNLSSLELGDSALYFCASSGTSGNYNEQFFGPGTRLTVL.

The chain has TRBV18 and TRBJ1-5; D possibly corresponds to TRBD1 (5 bases). Germline V gene lookup returns CDR1 KGHSH and CDR2 LQKENI. CDR3 length: 17 residues. The V end lost 0 bases, the J end lost 2 bases, and 14 bases lay between the germline ends. CDR3: CASSPPGGGGRNQPQHF. The CDR3 DNA is TGTGCCAGCTCACCACCGGGGGGAGGAGGACGCAATCAGCCCCAGCATTTT.

This clone appeared a few times. At one end, the junction sequence differs from germline, possibly due to a read error. V usage is TRBV10-2 and J usage is TRBJ2-7; 8 bases match TRBD1. Germline loops: CDR1 WSHSY, CDR2 SAAADI. The CDR3 is 15 amino acids. This CDR3 reads CASSYGAGGQYEQYF. CDR3 nucleotide sequence: TGTGCCAGCAGTTACGGGGCAGGGGGCCAGTACGAGCAGTACTTC.

This chain uses TRBV4-1 with TRBJ2-5; D not resolved. From germline, CDR1 is MGHRA and CDR2 YSYEKL. Trimming shortened V by 1 base and J by 3 bases, and 9 bases separated the two germline ends. CDR3 length: 14 residues. In DNA form, the CDR3 reads TGCGCCAGCAGCCAAGGGGTCCTGGAAGAGACCCAGTACTTC. This translates into CASSQGVLEETQYF.

The chain recombines TRBV4-1 with TRBJ1-2, with D unresolved. CDR1 MGHRA and CDR2 YSYEKL come from the germline V gene. This CDR3 region has 15 residues. The V and J ends lost 0 bases and 4 bases respectively, with 12 bases between them. In DNA, the CDR3 is TGCGCCAGCAGCCAAGAAGGCGGTAAAGTCTATGGCTACACCTTC. Residues: CASSQEGGKVYGYTF.

The chain employs TRBV29-1 and TRBJ2-7, with 9 bases aligning to TRBD1. V lost 6 bases, J lost 6 bases, and 6 bases stayed unmatched. The CDR3 spans 12 residues. Germline V CDR1 and CDR2: SQVTM, ANQGSEA. CDR3 sequence: CSVLRQGVEQYF. CDR3 nucleotide sequence: TGCAGCGTCCTTAGACAGGGGGTCGAGCAGTACTTC.

A note on this clone: The same CDR3 arises from other DNA sequences in this sample as well. The chain links TRBV4-1 to TRBJ1-1, with D tentatively TRBD1 (5 bases). Germline V gene data show CDR1 as MGHRA and CDR2 as YSYEKL. The CDR3 totals 14 residues. Between the trimmed V and J ends, which lost 0 bases and 2 bases, there was a span of 7 bases. CDR3 amino acids: CASSQDRGNTEAFF. The CDR3 DNA is TGCGCCAGCAGCCAAGATAGGGGTAACACTGAAGCTTTCTTT.

This chain joins TRBV19 and TRBJ1-1, with 10 bases lining up with TRBD1. The CDR3 length is 14 residues. V lost 3 bases to trimming and J lost 6 bases; unmatched junction nucleotides: 4. CDR1 LNHDA and CDR2 SQIVND come from the germline V gene (reference sequence). CDR3 amino acids: CASSMTGGRPEAFF. The CDR3 nucleotides are TGTGCCAGTAGTATGACAGGGGGCCGGCCTGAAGCTTTCTTT. The whole variable domain, filled in from reference TRBV19 and TRBJ1-1, reads DGGITQSPKYLFRKEGQNVTLSCEQNLNHDAMYWYRQDPGQGLRLIYYSQIVNDFQKGDIAEGYSVSREKKESFPLTVTSAQKNPTAFYLCASSMTGGRPEAFFGQGTRLTVV.

V is TRBV11-2 and J is TRBJ2-7; tentatively, D is TRBD1 (5 bases). The CDR3 loop spans 13 amino acids. The V gene lost 5 bases and the J gene lost 6 bases, with 14 bases spanning the gap. CDR1 is SGHAT and CDR2 is FQNNGV in the germline V gene. The CDR3 sequence: CASSAPLRGEQYF. CDR3 coding DNA: TGTGCCAGCAGCGCACCTTTAAGGGGCGAGCAGTACTTC.

V is TRBV5-4 and J is TRBJ2-2; a possible D gene is TRBD1 (5 bases). V was clipped by 5 bases and J by 7 bases, with 9 bases between them. Germline lookup yields CDR1 SGHNT and CDR2 YYREEE (reference sequence). This CDR3 is 12 amino acids long. The CDR3 here is CASSPGFGELFF. The CDR3 DNA reads as TGTGCCAGCAGTCCAGGGTTCGGGGAGCTGTTTTTT.

V gene TRBV5-4 combines with J gene TRBJ1-1; D possibly corresponds to TRBD1 (5 bases). The CDR3 contains 13 residues. Germline CDR1 reads SGHNT; CDR2 reads YYREEE (reference sequence). Trimming cost V 9 bases and J 6 bases, with 18 bases left between them. The CDR3 protein is CATTPRDLPEAFF. CDR3 nucleotide sequence: TGTGCCACCACCCCCAGGGACCTCCCTGAAGCTTTCTTT. The full variable domain, completed using reference TRBV5-4 and TRBJ1-1, is ETGVTQSPTHLIKTRGQQVTLRCSSQSGHNTVSWYQQALGQGPQFIFQYYREEENGRGNFPPRFSGLQFPNYSSELNVNALELDDSALYLCATTPRDLPEAFFGQGTRLTVV.

The chain employs TRBV5-8 and TRBJ2-5; D is perhaps TRBD2 (5 bases). V dropped 3 bases and J dropped 4 bases, with 7 bases sitting between them. The CDR3 totals 12 residues. Germline V gives CDR1 SGHTS, CDR2 YDEGEE. CDR3 sequence: CASSWGVETQYF. The CDR3 DNA sequence: TGTGCCAGCAGCTGGGGAGTAGAGACCCAGTACTTC.

This chain connects TRBV7-2 to TRBJ2-5, with D possibly matching TRBD2 (6 bases). CDR3 length equals 15 residues. Germline V CDR1 and CDR2: SGHTA, FQGNSA. The ends were cut back, 3 bases at V and 2 bases at J, with 13 bases in the middle. CDR3 protein: CASSFELAWQETQYF. In DNA, the CDR3 is TGTGCCAGCAGCTTTGAACTAGCCTGGCAAGAGACCCAGTACTTC.

The rearrangement links TRBV4-1 to TRBJ1-1; D is unclear. The CDR3 runs 14 residues. Germline V CDR1 and CDR2: MGHRA, YSYEKL. V lost 1 base and J lost 1, with 7 bases in between. The CDR3 nucleotides read TGCGCCAGCAGCCAAGTTTTGGGGAACACTGAAGCTTTCTTT. Protein product: CASSQVLGNTEAFF.